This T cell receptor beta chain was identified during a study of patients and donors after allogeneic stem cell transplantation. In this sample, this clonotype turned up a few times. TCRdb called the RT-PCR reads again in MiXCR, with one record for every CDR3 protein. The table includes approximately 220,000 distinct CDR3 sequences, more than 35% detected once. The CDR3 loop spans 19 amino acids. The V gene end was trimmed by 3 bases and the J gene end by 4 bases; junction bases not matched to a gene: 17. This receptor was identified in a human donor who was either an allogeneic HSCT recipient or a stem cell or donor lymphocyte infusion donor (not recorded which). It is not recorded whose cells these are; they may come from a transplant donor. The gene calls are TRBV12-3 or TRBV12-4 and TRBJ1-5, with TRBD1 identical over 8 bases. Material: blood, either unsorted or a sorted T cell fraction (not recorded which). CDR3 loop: CASSFQPLFGQGKNQPQHF. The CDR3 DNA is TGTGCCAGCAGTTTTCAGCCTTTGTTTGGACAGGGTAAAAATCAGCCCCAGCATTTT.